This T cell receptor beta chain stems from a study of blood T cell repertoires in COVID-19. Study-level background: In each case, the material was cDNA or gDNA derived from T cells, B-cell-depleted T cells, or PBMCs.

Per the study methods: Nucleated cell counts were estimated from reference gene primer amplification. Measured with immunoSEQ multiplex PCR; TCRdb has only the in-frame clones, and not every one. V and J calls and clone size follow that table, whereas D and trimming were derived from the DNA. Of about 370,000 clones listed, approximately 92% are singletons. The V and J ends lost 5 bases and 2 bases, in that order; junction bases with no gene match: 7. CDR1 is SGHTA, CDR2 FQGNSA, per germline. The CDR3 length is 15 residues. Cohorts were determined from participant-reported clinical history. The receptor's source is a man younger than 35 who had recovered from COVID-19. V usage is TRBV7-2 and J usage is TRBJ2-3; 7 positions match TRBD2. Source material: PBMCs or T cells enriched from blood (not recorded which). The CDR3 bases are TGTGCCAGCAGCAGAAAGACTAGCTTCACAGATACGCAGTATTTT. Amino acid sequence: CASSRKTSFTDTQYF.